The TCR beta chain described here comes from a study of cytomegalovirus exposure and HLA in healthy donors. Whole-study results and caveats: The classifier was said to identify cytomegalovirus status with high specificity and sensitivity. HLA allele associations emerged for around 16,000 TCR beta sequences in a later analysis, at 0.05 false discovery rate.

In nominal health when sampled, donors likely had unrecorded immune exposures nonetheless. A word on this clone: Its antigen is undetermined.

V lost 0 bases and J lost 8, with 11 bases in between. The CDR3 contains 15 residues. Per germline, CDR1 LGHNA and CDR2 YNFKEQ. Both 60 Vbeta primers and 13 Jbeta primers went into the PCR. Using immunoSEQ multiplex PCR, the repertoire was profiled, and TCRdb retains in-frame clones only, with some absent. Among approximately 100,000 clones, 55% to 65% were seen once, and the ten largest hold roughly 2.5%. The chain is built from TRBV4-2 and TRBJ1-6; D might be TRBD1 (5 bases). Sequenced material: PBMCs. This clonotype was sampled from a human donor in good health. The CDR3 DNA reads TGTGCCAGCAGCCAAGATCAGGGAACGGATTCACCCCTCCACTTT. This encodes CASSQDQGTDSPLHF.